Listed below are T cell receptor beta chains from one sample, sequenced in a study of post-analysis software for immune sequencing data. TCRdb fed the PCR reads into MiXCR, producing one record per CDR3 protein. The data contain roughly 180,000 distinct CDR3 sequences, around 30% of them seen just once; the ten biggest clones take up approximately 1.5%. Sequenced material: blood. These receptors came from a girl aged 10-17 years with multiple sclerosis. Each CDR3 is given with its conserved first and last residue. A D gene is named only where the DNA matches it firmly. Rows may omit the clone size; those that give it use once, few, many or a size class.

d_gene: .; abundance: few; j_gene: TRBJ1-4; v_gene: TRBV2; CDR3aa: CASSRGRDEKLFF; CDR3nt: TGTGCCAGCAGTCGGGGGCGTGATGAAAAACTGTTTTTT
d_gene: TRBD2; abundance: many; j_gene: TRBJ2-1; v_gene: TRBV10-2; CDR3aa: CASSEGAGGVYNEQFF; CDR3nt: TGCGCCAGCAGTGAAGGAGCGGGAGGGGTCTACAATGAGCAGTTCTTC
d_gene: .; abundance: few; j_gene: TRBJ2-5; v_gene: TRBV10-2; CDR3aa: CASSESVVRGGQETQYF; CDR3nt: TGCGCCAGCAGTGAGTCAGTTGTAAGGGGCGGACAGGAGACCCAGTACTTC
d_gene: .; abundance: .; j_gene: TRBJ1-5; v_gene: TRBV15; CDR3aa: CATSEGRKVQPQHF; CDR3nt: TGTGCCACCAGCGAGGGGCGGAAAGTTCAGCCCCAGCATTTT
d_gene: .; abundance: .; j_gene: TRBJ1-5; v_gene: TRBV7-9; CDR3aa: CASSLGLGTPDQPQHF; CDR3nt: TGTGCCAGCAGCTTGGGACTCGGGACTCCCGATCAGCCCCAGCATTTT
d_gene: TRBD1; abundance: .; j_gene: TRBJ1-2; v_gene: TRBV3-1; CDR3aa: CASSQGDSYGYTF; CDR3nt: TGTGCCAGCAGCCAAGGGGACAGTTATGGCTACACCTTC
d_gene: TRBD1; abundance: .; j_gene: TRBJ1-5; v_gene: TRBV27; CDR3aa: CASSLQGVGQPQHF; CDR3nt: TGTGCCAGCAGTCTACAGGGGGTAGGTCAGCCCCAGCATTTT
d_gene: TRBD1; abundance: .; j_gene: TRBJ2-7; v_gene: TRBV24-1; CDR3aa: CATAGGLLNEQYF; CDR3nt: TGTGCCACCGCAGGGGGCTTATTGAATGAGCAGTACTTC
d_gene: TRBD1; abundance: .; j_gene: TRBJ1-2; v_gene: TRBV27; CDR3aa: CASSLLGQGGYGYTF; CDR3nt: TGTGCCAGCAGTTTACTCGGACAGGGTGGCTATGGCTACACCTTC
d_gene: .; abundance: .; j_gene: TRBJ2-5; v_gene: TRBV4-2; CDR3aa: CTSSQDTGEEETQYF; CDR3nt: TGTACCAGCAGCCAAGATACAGGGGAGGAGGAGACCCAGTACTTC
d_gene: TRBD2; abundance: .; j_gene: TRBJ2-7; v_gene: TRBV5-1; CDR3aa: CASSPRDRIAGSYEQYF; CDR3nt: TGCGCCAGCAGCCCGAGGGATCGGATAGCGGGTTCCTACGAGCAGTACTTC
d_gene: TRBD2; abundance: .; j_gene: TRBJ2-1; v_gene: TRBV20-1; CDR3aa: CSASPGLGNEQFF; CDR3nt: TGCAGTGCTAGCCCCGGACTAGGCAATGAGCAGTTCTTC
d_gene: .; abundance: few; j_gene: TRBJ2-7; v_gene: TRBV2; CDR3aa: CASREAWTGEQYF; CDR3nt: TGTGCCAGCAGGGAAGCCTGGACGGGGGAGCAGTACTTC
d_gene: .; abundance: .; j_gene: TRBJ2-5; v_gene: TRBV5-1; CDR3aa: CASSLDSSWKETQYF; CDR3nt: TGCGCCAGCAGCTTGGACAGTTCGTGGAAAGAGACCCAGTACTTC
d_gene: TRBD2; abundance: few; j_gene: TRBJ2-1; v_gene: TRBV4-1; CDR3aa: CASSQATSGVYNEQFF; CDR3nt: TGCGCCAGCAGCCAGGCCACTAGCGGGGTATACAATGAGCAGTTCTTC
d_gene: .; abundance: many; j_gene: TRBJ2-1; v_gene: TRBV6-6; CDR3aa: CASSYVEVEQFF; CDR3nt: TGTGCCAGCAGTTATGTAGAGGTTGAGCAGTTCTTC
d_gene: .; abundance: few; j_gene: TRBJ2-5; v_gene: TRBV12-3/TRBV12-4; CDR3aa: CASSPGPPDNEQYF; CDR3nt: TGTGCCAGCAGTCCCGGACCCCCCGACAATGAGCAGTACTTC
d_gene: TRBD1; abundance: few; j_gene: TRBJ2-1; v_gene: TRBV10-3; CDR3aa: CAIARDREVYEQFF; CDR3nt: TGTGCCATTGCTAGGGACAGAGAAGTCTACGAGCAGTTCTTC
d_gene: .; abundance: .; j_gene: TRBJ1-1; v_gene: TRBV6-5; CDR3aa: CASSSGLKLRDTEAFF; CDR3nt: TGTGCCAGCAGCTCGGGCCTAAAACTGAGGGACACTGAAGCTTTCTTT
d_gene: .; abundance: many; j_gene: TRBJ2-5; v_gene: TRBV11-2; CDR3aa: CASSLAKETQYF; CDR3nt: TGTGCCAGCAGCTTAGCTAAAGAGACCCAGTACTTC
d_gene: .; abundance: many; j_gene: TRBJ2-1; v_gene: TRBV3-1; CDR3aa: CASSQDPSRTGNEQFF; CDR3nt: TGTGCCAGCAGCCAAGACCCTAGCCGGACTGGGAATGAGCAGTTCTTC
d_gene: TRBD2; abundance: many; j_gene: TRBJ2-7; v_gene: TRBV20-1; CDR3aa: CSARGISGRAGEQYF; CDR3nt: TGCAGTGCTAGGGGAATTAGCGGGAGGGCCGGCGAGCAGTACTTC
d_gene: .; abundance: .; j_gene: TRBJ2-7; v_gene: TRBV5-1; CDR3aa: CASSLLTGGNYNEQYF; CDR3nt: TGCGCCAGCAGCCTTCTCACGGGTGGCAACTACAATGAGCAGTACTTC
d_gene: TRBD1; abundance: .; j_gene: TRBJ1-2; v_gene: TRBV7-3; CDR3aa: CANSLSPGQEGGYTF; CDR3nt: TGTGCCAACAGCTTATCCCCGGGACAGGAGGGCGGCTACACCTTC
d_gene: .; abundance: .; j_gene: TRBJ2-1; v_gene: TRBV6-5; CDR3aa: CASSIGLNYNEQFF; CDR3nt: TGTGCCAGCAGCATTGGACTTAACTACAATGAGCAGTTCTTC
d_gene: .; abundance: .; j_gene: TRBJ1-2; v_gene: TRBV28; CDR3aa: CASSCQSYGYTF; CDR3nt: TGTGCCAGCAGTTGCCAGTCGTATGGCTACACCTTC
d_gene: .; abundance: many; j_gene: TRBJ2-5; v_gene: TRBV18; CDR3aa: CASSPEGIQETQYF; CDR3nt: TGTGCCAGCTCACCTGAGGGGATCCAAGAGACCCAGTACTTC
d_gene: .; abundance: few; j_gene: TRBJ1-2; v_gene: TRBV5-5; CDR3aa: CASSLNEGSRGDYGYTF; CDR3nt: TGTGCCAGCAGCTTGAATGAGGGCTCAAGAGGGGACTATGGCTACACCTTC
d_gene: .; abundance: .; j_gene: TRBJ2-1; v_gene: TRBV7-9; CDR3aa: CASNGLDYNEQFF; CDR3nt: TGTGCCAGCAACGGGCTGGACTACAATGAGCAGTTCTTC
d_gene: .; abundance: few; j_gene: TRBJ1-2; v_gene: TRBV6-2/TRBV6-3; CDR3aa: CASSYAGYGYTF; CDR3nt: TGTGCCAGCAGTTACGCCGGCTATGGCTACACCTTC
d_gene: .; abundance: few; j_gene: TRBJ2-1; v_gene: TRBV11-2; CDR3aa: CASSLYTTILGEQFF; CDR3nt: TGTGCCAGCAGCTTATACACCACTATATTAGGTGAGCAGTTCTTC
d_gene: TRBD2; abundance: .; j_gene: TRBJ2-5; v_gene: TRBV7-8; CDR3aa: CASSPGGALQETQYF; CDR3nt: TGTGCCAGCAGCCCCGGGGGGGCCCTCCAGGAGACCCAGTACTTC
d_gene: TRBD1; abundance: many; j_gene: TRBJ2-7; v_gene: TRBV7-2; CDR3aa: CASSPDRVREQYF; CDR3nt: TGTGCCAGCAGCCCTGACAGGGTCCGCGAGCAGTACTTC
d_gene: .; abundance: .; j_gene: TRBJ1-1; v_gene: TRBV7-9; CDR3aa: CASSLAGSQPEAFF; CDR3nt: TGTGCCAGCAGCTTAGCAGGGTCCCAACCCGAAGCTTTCTTT
d_gene: .; abundance: .; j_gene: TRBJ1-1; v_gene: TRBV5-1; CDR3aa: CASSLGPTVNTEAFF; CDR3nt: TGCGCCAGCAGCTTGGGCCCGACAGTGAACACTGAAGCTTTCTTT
d_gene: .; abundance: .; j_gene: TRBJ2-5; v_gene: TRBV7-9; CDR3aa: CASSLAAQAEEQYF; CDR3nt: TGTGCCAGCAGCTTAGCCGCTCAGGCGGAGGAGCAGTACTTC
d_gene: .; abundance: many; j_gene: TRBJ2-1; v_gene: TRBV28; CDR3aa: CASSSAEYNEQFF; CDR3nt: TGTGCCAGCAGTTCTGCCGAGTACAATGAGCAGTTCTTC
d_gene: .; abundance: few; j_gene: TRBJ2-7; v_gene: TRBV21-1; CDR3aa: CASSKKVGDYEQYF; CDR3nt: TGTGCCAGCAGCAAAAAGGTGGGAGATTACGAGCAGTACTTC
d_gene: .; abundance: .; j_gene: TRBJ1-1; v_gene: TRBV5-1; CDR3aa: CASSPPGGLSEAFF; CDR3nt: TGCGCCAGCAGCCCCCCCGGAGGTTTATCTGAAGCTTTCTTT
d_gene: TRBD1; abundance: .; j_gene: TRBJ2-7; v_gene: TRBV10-3; CDR3aa: CAISGTGAYGQYF; CDR3nt: TGTGCCATCAGTGGGACAGGGGCCTACGGGCAGTACTTC
d_gene: TRBD2; abundance: .; j_gene: TRBJ2-1; v_gene: TRBV4-1; CDR3aa: CASSHLVAGNEQFF; CDR3nt: TGCGCCAGCAGCCACCTGGTAGCGGGCAATGAGCAGTTCTTC
d_gene: .; abundance: many; j_gene: TRBJ2-7; v_gene: TRBV5-1; CDR3aa: CASTDRGNYEQYF; CDR3nt: TGCGCCAGCACCGATCGGGGGAACTACGAGCAGTACTTC
d_gene: TRBD1; abundance: .; j_gene: TRBJ1-4; v_gene: TRBV6-2/TRBV6-3; CDR3aa: CASSDPTGTADEKLFF; CDR3nt: TGTGCCAGCAGTGACCCGACCGGGACAGCGGATGAAAAACTGTTTTTT
d_gene: .; abundance: .; j_gene: TRBJ2-2; v_gene: TRBV9; CDR3aa: CASSVFTGELFF; CDR3nt: TGTGCCAGCAGCGTGTTCACCGGGGAGCTGTTTTTT
d_gene: .; abundance: many; j_gene: TRBJ2-5; v_gene: TRBV5-1; CDR3aa: CASSPLGIGETQYF; CDR3nt: TGCGCCAGCAGCCCTCTAGGGATTGGGGAGACCCAGTACTTC
d_gene: TRBD1; abundance: few; j_gene: TRBJ2-7; v_gene: TRBV11-2; CDR3aa: CASSPGTGASEQYF; CDR3nt: TGTGCCAGCAGCCCGGGGACAGGGGCCTCCGAGCAGTACTTC
d_gene: TRBD2; abundance: many; j_gene: TRBJ2-7; v_gene: TRBV5-1; CDR3aa: CASSQTTSGSPSYEQYF; CDR3nt: TGCGCCAGCAGCCAGACGACTAGCGGGAGTCCCTCCTACGAGCAGTACTTC
d_gene: TRBD1; abundance: .; j_gene: TRBJ2-7; v_gene: TRBV28; CDR3aa: CASSLPGTVSSYEQYF; CDR3nt: TGTGCCAGCAGTTTGCCCGGGACAGTCAGCTCCTACGAGCAGTACTTC
d_gene: .; abundance: once; j_gene: TRBJ2-7; v_gene: TRBV10-3; CDR3aa: CAVSEPVSPNSYEQYF; CDR3nt: TGTGCCGTCAGTGAGCCCGTTTCACCTAACTCCTACGAGCAGTACTTC
d_gene: .; abundance: .; j_gene: TRBJ2-7; v_gene: TRBV7-2; CDR3aa: CASGHQGTYEQYF; CDR3nt: TGTGCCAGCGGCCATCAGGGCACCTACGAGCAGTACTTC
d_gene: .; abundance: .; j_gene: TRBJ1-5; v_gene: TRBV6-2/TRBV6-3; CDR3aa: CASRLGLRQPQHF; CDR3nt: TGTGCCAGCAGACTTGGATTGCGACAGCCCCAGCATTTT